The present entry profiles one TCR beta chain with its context. Its antigen remains unknown. This sample stems from a study of shared clonotypes between healthy human individuals. Study-wide background: The composition of the donors was two women and a few men aged 18 to 49. Study observations and caveats: Compared with clonotypes that all four donors shared, non-shared clonotypes had lower generation probabilities.

Researchers partitioned CD4+ cells into CD45RA+ naive and CD45RA-negative memory subsets. The germline CDR1 and CDR2 sequences are MNHNS and SASEGT. The CDR3 runs to 14 residues. V gave up 0 bases and J gave up 7 bases, with 10 bases separating them. Profiling relied on immunoSEQ multiplex PCR, and the TCRdb table lists in-frame clones only, not all of them. The sample records roughly 1,500,000 clones, approximately 98.5% being singletons. The sequenced material came from naive CD4+ T cells sorted from blood. Subset described: CD45RA+ positively selected. This receptor was identified in a man aged 25 to 40 in good health. The chain couples TRBV6-1 to TRBJ2-4; D uncertain. The CDR3 DNA reads as TGTGCCAGCAGTGAAGCAGGTCGGGCGAACATTCAGTACTTC. It translates to CASSEAGRANIQYF.